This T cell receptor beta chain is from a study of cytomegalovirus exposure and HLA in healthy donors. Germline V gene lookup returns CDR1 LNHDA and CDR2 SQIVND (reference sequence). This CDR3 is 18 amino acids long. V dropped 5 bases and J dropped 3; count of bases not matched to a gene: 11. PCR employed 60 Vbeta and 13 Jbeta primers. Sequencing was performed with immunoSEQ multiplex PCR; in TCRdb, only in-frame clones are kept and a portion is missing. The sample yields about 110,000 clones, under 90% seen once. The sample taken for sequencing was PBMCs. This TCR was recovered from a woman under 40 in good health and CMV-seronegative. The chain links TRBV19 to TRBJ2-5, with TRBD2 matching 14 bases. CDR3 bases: TGTGCCAGTAGTGCTCCGGGACCGGGACTAGCGGGAGAAGAGACCCAGTACTTC. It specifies CASSAPGPGLAGEETQYF. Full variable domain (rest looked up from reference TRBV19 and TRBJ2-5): DGGITQSPKYLFRKEGQNVTLSCEQNLNHDAMYWYRQDPGQGLRLIYYSQIVNDFQKGDIAEGYSVSREKKESFPLTVTSAQKNPTAFYLCASSAPGPGLAGEETQYFGPGTRLLVL.